A single sample is the source of the 5 T cell receptor beta chains below, sequenced in a study of identifying expanded T cells in peripheral blood. Repertoires were generated with immunoSEQ multiplex PCR, while TCRdb's copy carries only in-frame clones and drops some. The sample holds some 91,000 clones; approximately 89% are singletons and the top ten take around 4.1%. The specimen was blood. Receptors originate from a person between 18 and 70 years old in good health.

The genes are TRBV4-1 and TRBJ1-2, with a tentative D call TRBD1 (6 bases). There are 15 residues in the CDR3. The V gene lost 0 bases and the J gene lost 5 bases, with 13 bases spanning the gap. Germline V gene data show CDR1 as MGHRA and CDR2 as YSYEKL. Written as DNA, the CDR3 is TGCGCCAGCAGCCAAGATGGCAGGGGATGGTATGGCTACACCTTC. This translates into CASSQDGRGWYGYTF.

CDR3 in DNA: TGTGCCAGCAGTTTATCGAGCCGAGAGACCCAGTACTTC. Its translation: CASSLSSRETQYF. The chain has TRBV27 and TRBJ2-5; D unclear. V lost 0 bases and J 4 bases, leaving 6 bases between the germline ends. The CDR3 sequence is 13 residues long. Germline-derived CDR1 and CDR2 are MNHEY and SMNVEV (reference sequence).

This clone came up once. The J gene is TRBJ1-1, the V gene TRBV7-9, with 7 bases matching TRBD1. After removal of 1 base from V and 4 bases from J, the junction contained 3 bases not matched to a gene. Per germline, CDR1 SEHNR and CDR2 FQNEAQ (reference sequence). This CDR3 contains 14 residues. CDR3 sequence (DNA): TGTGCCAGCAGCTTAGGGGACAGTCGCACTGAAGCTTTCTTT. Amino acid sequence: CASSLGDSRTEAFF.

Judged by abundance, this clone is medium-sized (0.01 to 0.1%). This rearrangement joins TRBV7-8 to TRBJ2-1, with 9 bases that match TRBD2. The germline V gene has CDR1 SGHVS and CDR2 FQNEAQ. This CDR3 comprises 16 residues. Unmatched junction bases numbered 6, after V lost 2 bases and J lost 4 bases. For the CDR3, the DNA is TGTGCCAGCAGCTTACGTGATAGCGGGGGATACAATGAGCAGTTCTTC. It encodes CASSLRDSGGYNEQFF.

The chain couples TRBV6-6 to TRBJ2-7; 9 bases are shared with TRBD1. This CDR3 region has 13 residues. CDR1 is MNHNY and CDR2 is SVGAGI in the germline V gene (reference sequence). V was pared by 2 bases and J by 7 bases, with 3 bases of the junction left unmatched. The CDR3 loop reads CASSYGTGREQYF. CDR3 DNA: TGTGCCAGCAGTTACGGGACAGGGAGAGAGCAGTACTTC.